This TCR beta chain was profiled in a study of cytotoxic CD8 clonotypes in ibrutinib-treated CLL. Study summary: Among responders, approximately 24 were partial and 2 complete; after median roughly 68 months, around 15 stayed remitted and 12 progressed.

The study, taken as a whole, reports: Clonality showed a rise at ibrutinib response that reversed toward baseline at progression. Progressing patients had sampling times that differed from those of sustained-remission patients. Baseline clonality, above age-matched healthy donor levels, tracked circulating CD8+ T-cell counts.

The table came from immunoSEQ multiplex PCR; TCRdb's copy has only in-frame clones and leaves some out. The sample consists of roughly 170,000 clones, under 90% of them appearing once. Concerning this clone itself: The antigen is not known.

The length of the CDR3 is 19 residues. The rearrangement joins TRBV1 to TRBJ1-2; TRBD1 is taken as the D call from the table, unchecked against the DNA. TRBV1 is a pseudogene segment. The sequence was collected from a human donor with chronic lymphocytic leukemia. Sequencing was performed on PBMCs, taken after 24 months of ibrutinib treatment. In DNA form, the CDR3 reads TGCACCAGCAGCCAACCGGGGACCCATGCTCGCAGGGGGAACTATGGCTACACCTTC. It codes for CTSSQPGTHARRGNYGYTF.